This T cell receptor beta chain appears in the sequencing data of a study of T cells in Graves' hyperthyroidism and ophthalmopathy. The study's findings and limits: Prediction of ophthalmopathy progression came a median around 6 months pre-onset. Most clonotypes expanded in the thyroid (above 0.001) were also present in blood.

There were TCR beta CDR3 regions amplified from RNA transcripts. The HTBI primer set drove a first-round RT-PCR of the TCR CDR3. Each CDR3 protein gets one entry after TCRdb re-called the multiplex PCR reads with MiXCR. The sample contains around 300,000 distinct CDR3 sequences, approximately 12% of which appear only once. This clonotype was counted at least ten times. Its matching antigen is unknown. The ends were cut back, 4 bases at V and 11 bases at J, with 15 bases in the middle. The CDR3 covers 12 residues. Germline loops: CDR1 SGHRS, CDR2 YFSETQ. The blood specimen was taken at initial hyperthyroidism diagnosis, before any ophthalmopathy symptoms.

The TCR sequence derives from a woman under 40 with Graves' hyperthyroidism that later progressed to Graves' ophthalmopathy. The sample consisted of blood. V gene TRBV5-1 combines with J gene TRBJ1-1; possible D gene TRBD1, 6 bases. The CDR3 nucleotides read TGCGCCAGCAGCCAACAACAGGGATCGGCTTTCTTT. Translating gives CASSQQQGSAFF. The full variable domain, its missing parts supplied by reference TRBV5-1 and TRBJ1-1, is KAGVTQTPRYLIKTRGQQVTLSCSPISGHRSVSWYQQTPGQGLQFLFEYFSETQRNKGNFPGRFSGRQFSNSRSEMNVSTLELGDSALYLCASSQQQGSAFFGQGTRLTVV.